One and the same sample provided the 15 T cell receptor beta chains below, sequenced in a study of metastatic and nonmetastatic thyroid tumors. With MiXCR, TCRdb reprocessed the PCR reads. The table lists about 92,000 clones, about 16% of them singletons. Thyroid surgery took place with no prior treatment in any patient. The specimen sequenced was blood. Every receptor here comes from a female donor with papillary thyroid cancer or a benign thyroid nodule (not recorded which). Some clones in this sample may be carry-over from other donors' samples.

Of note for this clone: Other nucleotide sequences from this sample produce the same CDR3. The rearrangement joins TRBV5-6 to TRBJ2-3; 7 bases are shared with TRBD2. V shed 5 bases and J 7 bases; nucleotides not matched to a gene: 16. CDR3 length: 16 amino acids. In germline, CDR1 is SGHDT, CDR2 YYEEEE. CDR3 DNA: TGTGCCAGCAGTTGGACCAGACTAGCTGGTGGGTATACGCAGTATTTT. Its protein is CASSWTRLAGGYTQYF.

This clone was counted ten times or more. The same CDR3 arises from other DNA sequences in this sample as well. The chain is built from TRBV20-1 and TRBJ1-5; tentative D call: TRBD1 (6 bases). V lost 3 bases and J 5 bases, leaving 17 bases between the germline ends. The germline gives CDR1 DFQATT, CDR2 SNEGSKA (reference sequence). CDR3 length: 15 residues. The CDR3 DNA reads as TGCAGTGCTAGTGTGCGGGGGCCCTCGGATCAGCCCCAGCATTTT. This translates into CSASVRGPSDQPQHF.

The table lists this clone with many counts. V gene TRBV10-1 combines with J gene TRBJ2-3; D gene ambiguous. The CDR3 consists of 13 residues. V shed 6 bases and J shed 1 base, with 8 bases lying between them. Germline CDR1 reads WNHNN; CDR2 reads SYGVQD (reference sequence). In nucleotides, the CDR3 is TGCGCCAGCAGCTTACACCGCACAGATACGCAGTATTTT. Its translation is CASSLHRTDTQYF.

As concerns this clone: A much larger clone lies one base from this, so it may be a read error. The chain recombines TRBV28 with TRBJ1-1; no reliable D call. The V and J ends lost 5 bases and 1 base respectively, with 11 bases between them. The germline gives CDR1 MDHEN, CDR2 SYDVKM. This CDR3 spans 14 amino acids. As DNA, the CDR3 is TGTGCCAGCAGTCCGATCTTCGGGAACACTGAAGCTTTCTTT. Protein sequence: CASSPIFGNTEAFF.

In its sample, this clone was seen many times. The CDR3 is CASTPGLGQVLSGANVLTF. The DNA for the CDR3 is TGCGCCAGCACCCCGGGCCTGGGACAGGTCCTATCTGGGGCCAACGTCCTGACTTTC. The chain has TRBV5-1 and TRBJ2-6, with 8 bases that match TRBD1. CDR1 and CDR2 from the germline V gene are SGHRS and YFSETQ. The CDR3 runs to 19 residues. V dropped 6 bases and J dropped 1; count of bases not matched to a gene: 15.

This clone was recorded many times. CDR3 DNA sequence: TGTGCCAGCAGTTACTTAGGAGGGCCCCAGCATTTT. Encoded protein: CASSYLGGPQHF. The rearrangement uses TRBV6-5 and TRBJ1-5, with no clear D. Trimming stripped 1 base from V and 9 bases from J, with 7 bases between. CDR1 and CDR2 (germline): MNHEY, SVGAGI. CDR3 length: 12 amino acids.

This clone was seen many times. The chain employs TRBV7-9 and TRBJ1-5; D is unclear. CDR1 and CDR2 from the germline V gene are SEHNR and FQNEAQ (reference sequence). The CDR3 runs 16 residues. Deletions cut 6 bases from V and 0 bases from J, with 15 bases between. The CDR3 DNA reads TGTGCCAGCAGAATCGGGCGACCTCCTAGCAATCAGCCCCAGCATTTT. It specifies CASRIGRPPSNQPQHF.

This clone was seen repeatedly, ten times or more. The chain couples TRBV12-3 or TRBV12-4 to TRBJ2-5; D may be TRBD1 (6 bases). The CDR3 is 14 residues long. Trimming shortened V by 6 bases and J by 4 bases, and 15 bases separated the two germline ends. The CDR3 DNA reads TGTGCCAGCAGCCCCACAGGGAAGGCAGAGACCCAGTACTTC. Translating gives CASSPTGKAETQYF.

This clone was counted ten times or more. The V and J genes are TRBV6-1 and TRBJ1-1; no definite D call. With 4 bases removed from V and 1 base from J, the gap between germline ends came to 7 bases. Germline values: CDR1 MNHNS, CDR2 SASEGT. The CDR3 is 13 residues long. CDR3 coding DNA: TGTGCCAGCAGTGTAACACCGAACACTGAAGCTTTCTTT. This codes for CASSVTPNTEAFF.

This rearrangement joins TRBV6-1 to TRBJ1-2; D is possibly TRBD1 (5 bases). The V gene lost 2 bases and the J gene lost 9 bases, with 16 bases spanning the gap. This CDR3 is 14 amino acids long. In germline, CDR1 is MNHNS, CDR2 SASEGT. The CDR3 nucleotides read TGTGCCAGCAGTGAACTTAAGGGGCAGGTGTGCTACACCTTC. Protein: CASSELKGQVCYTF.

Ten or more counts support this clone. Since a much larger clone is just one base distant, this may be a read error. Within the sample, other DNA sequences also encode this same CDR3. The V and J genes are TRBV12-3 or TRBV12-4 and TRBJ1-5; no reliable D call. Between the trimmed V and J ends, which lost 6 bases and 2 bases, there was a span of 20 bases. The CDR3 contains 17 residues. The CDR3 protein is CASSWVASGGRNQPQHF. Here the CDR3 DNA reads TGTGCCAGCAGCTGGGTCGCGTCCGGAGGGCGCAATCAGCCCCAGCATTTT.

There are many counts of this clone. The sample carries other DNA sequences with the same CDR3. The chain uses TRBV7-8 and TRBJ2-3; D may be TRBD2 (6 bases). The germline V gene encodes CDR1 SGHVS and CDR2 FQNEAQ. The V and J ends lost 5 bases and 3 bases respectively, with 12 bases between them. The CDR3 length is 14 residues. CDR3 nucleotide sequence: TGTGCCAGCAGCCCCATGGGGGGAACAGATACGCAGTATTTT. As protein: CASSPMGGTDTQYF.

This clone was seen at least ten times. At one end the junction does not follow the germline gene, possibly because of a read error. The chain couples TRBV10-3 to TRBJ1-2, with 8 bases identical to TRBD1. CDR1 is ENHRY and CDR2 is SYGVKD in the germline V gene. The CDR3 loop spans 14 amino acids. CDR3 nucleotides: TGTGCCGTCAGTGGGACCGACAGGGGCATCGGCTACACCTTC. This translates into CAVSGTDRGIGYTF.

The chain combines TRBV18 with TRBJ2-1; 7 nucleotides align to TRBD1. The CDR3 length is 15 residues. With 2 bases clipped from V and 4 bases from J, the junction kept 5 bases outside the gene matches. CDR1 and CDR2 (germline): KGHSH, LQKENI. The CDR3 DNA sequence: TGTGCCAGCTCACCAGGGGACAGCATATACAATGAGCAGTTCTTC. It is translated as CASSPGDSIYNEQFF.

This clone was observed a few times. The chain couples TRBV6-5 to TRBJ2-5; TRBD2 matches 8 bases. The CDR3 runs 16 residues. Germline CDR1 is MNHEY and CDR2 is SVGAGI. V gave up 1 base and J gave up 2 bases; unmatched junction bases: 6. The CDR3 region is CASSYYGTRGQETQYF. In DNA, the CDR3 is TGTGCCAGCAGTTACTACGGGACTAGAGGGCAAGAGACCCAGTACTTC.